These T cell receptor beta chains were read from a single sample in a study of blood T cell repertoires in COVID-19. The protocol was immunoSEQ multiplex PCR, while the TCRdb copy is restricted to in-frame clones and leaves out a portion. This sample carries under 55,000 clones, around nine tenths of them seen once, and the ten largest clones take 3.9%. The source material was peripheral blood. These receptors all stem from a human donor in a cohort sampled during active COVID-19. CDR3s leave out the opening cysteine and the closing phenylalanine or tryptophan. D genes are given only for firm matches.

cdr3_aa: ASSEGGAGGYEQY; d_call: TRBD2; cdr3_length: 13; j_call: TRBJ2-7; v_call: TRBV6-1
cdr3_aa: ASSTGTGGYYEQY; d_call: TRBD1; cdr3_length: 13; j_call: TRBJ2-7; v_call: TRBV6-6
cdr3_aa: ASSTGGSGRVGEQY; d_call: TRBD2; cdr3_length: 14; j_call: TRBJ2-7; v_call: TRBV27
cdr3_aa: ASSELGLAGGPVVGETQY; d_call: TRBD2; cdr3_length: 18; j_call: TRBJ2-5; v_call: TRBV2
cdr3_aa: ASSPVTRDEQY; d_call: .; cdr3_length: 11; j_call: TRBJ2-7; v_call: TRBV7-6
cdr3_aa: ASRETGGNEQF; d_call: TRBD2; cdr3_length: 11; j_call: TRBJ2-1; v_call: TRBV11-2
cdr3_aa: ASSLGTGVPSYEQY; d_call: .; cdr3_length: 14; j_call: TRBJ2-7; v_call: TRBV5-1
cdr3_aa: ASSPDFSGSYEQY; d_call: .; cdr3_length: 13; j_call: TRBJ2-7; v_call: TRBV18
cdr3_aa: ASSVYGQGNYGYT; d_call: TRBD1; cdr3_length: 13; j_call: TRBJ1-2; v_call: TRBV7-9
cdr3_aa: AWSSAGGTDTQY; d_call: .; cdr3_length: 12; j_call: TRBJ2-3; v_call: TRBV30
cdr3_aa: AISDGGSTRDYGYT; d_call: .; cdr3_length: 14; j_call: TRBJ1-2; v_call: TRBV10-3
cdr3_aa: ASGKAGGYEQY; d_call: TRBD1; cdr3_length: 11; j_call: TRBJ2-7; v_call: TRBV5-6
cdr3_aa: ASSPPRGGAETQY; d_call: .; cdr3_length: 13; j_call: TRBJ2-5; v_call: TRBV18
cdr3_aa: ATLPAGTDNSPLH; d_call: TRBD1; cdr3_length: 13; j_call: TRBJ1-6; v_call: TRBV6-5
cdr3_aa: ASIPAPTGAGGSIYEQY; d_call: TRBD2; cdr3_length: 17; j_call: TRBJ2-7; v_call: TRBV5-1
cdr3_aa: ASSSPGFSYNEQF; d_call: .; cdr3_length: 13; j_call: TRBJ2-1; v_call: TRBV7-8
cdr3_aa: ASSRWDRGHQPQH; d_call: TRBD1; cdr3_length: 13; j_call: TRBJ1-5; v_call: TRBV6-6
cdr3_aa: ASSQEDSEAF; d_call: .; cdr3_length: 10; j_call: TRBJ1-1; v_call: TRBV7-3
cdr3_aa: ASSLTPTDNYGYT; d_call: .; cdr3_length: 13; j_call: TRBJ1-2; v_call: TRBV5-5
cdr3_aa: SVEFQDGYT; d_call: .; cdr3_length: 9; j_call: TRBJ1-2; v_call: TRBV29-1
cdr3_aa: AWRSQGVETQY; d_call: TRBD1; cdr3_length: 11; j_call: TRBJ2-5; v_call: TRBV30
cdr3_aa: ASSQEVGRGGLSGYT; d_call: TRBD1; cdr3_length: 15; j_call: TRBJ1-2; v_call: TRBV4-1
cdr3_aa: SVGWQGHNQPQH; d_call: .; cdr3_length: 12; j_call: TRBJ1-5; v_call: TRBV29-1
cdr3_aa: ASSFSVVAYEQY; d_call: .; cdr3_length: 12; j_call: TRBJ2-7; v_call: TRBV28
cdr3_aa: ASSQGDLLLY; d_call: .; cdr3_length: 10; j_call: TRBJ2-7; v_call: TRBV3-1/TRBV3-2
cdr3_aa: ASSRPGQGNEKLF; d_call: TRBD1; cdr3_length: 13; j_call: TRBJ1-4; v_call: TRBV6-5
cdr3_aa: ASSVQIGGHTDTQY; d_call: TRBD1; cdr3_length: 14; j_call: TRBJ2-3; v_call: TRBV9
cdr3_aa: ASSGQQRDSSYEQY; d_call: TRBD1; cdr3_length: 14; j_call: TRBJ2-7; v_call: TRBV19
cdr3_aa: ASGLVIWTGKDLSPTNEKLF; d_call: TRBD1; cdr3_length: 20; j_call: TRBJ1-4; v_call: TRBV12-5
cdr3_aa: AISRARGITSDPYEQY; d_call: .; cdr3_length: 16; j_call: TRBJ2-7; v_call: TRBV10-3
cdr3_aa: AWRATANTEAF; d_call: .; cdr3_length: 11; j_call: TRBJ1-1; v_call: TRBV30